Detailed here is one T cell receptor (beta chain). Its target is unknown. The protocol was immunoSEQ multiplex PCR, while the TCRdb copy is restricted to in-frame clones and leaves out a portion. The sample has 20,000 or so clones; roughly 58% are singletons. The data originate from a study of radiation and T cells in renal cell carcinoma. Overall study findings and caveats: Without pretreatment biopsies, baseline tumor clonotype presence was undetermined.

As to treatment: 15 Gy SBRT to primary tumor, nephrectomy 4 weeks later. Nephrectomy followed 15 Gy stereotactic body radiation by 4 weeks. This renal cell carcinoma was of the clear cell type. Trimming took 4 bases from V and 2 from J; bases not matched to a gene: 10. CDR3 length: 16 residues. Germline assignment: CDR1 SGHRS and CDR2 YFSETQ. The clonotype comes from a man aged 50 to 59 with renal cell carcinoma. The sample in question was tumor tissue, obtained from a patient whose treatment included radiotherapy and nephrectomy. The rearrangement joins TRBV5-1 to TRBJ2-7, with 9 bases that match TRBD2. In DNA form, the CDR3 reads TGCGCCAGCAGCCTCGCCCCGGGACTAGCAACCTACGAGCAGTACTTC. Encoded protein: CASSLAPGLATYEQYF.